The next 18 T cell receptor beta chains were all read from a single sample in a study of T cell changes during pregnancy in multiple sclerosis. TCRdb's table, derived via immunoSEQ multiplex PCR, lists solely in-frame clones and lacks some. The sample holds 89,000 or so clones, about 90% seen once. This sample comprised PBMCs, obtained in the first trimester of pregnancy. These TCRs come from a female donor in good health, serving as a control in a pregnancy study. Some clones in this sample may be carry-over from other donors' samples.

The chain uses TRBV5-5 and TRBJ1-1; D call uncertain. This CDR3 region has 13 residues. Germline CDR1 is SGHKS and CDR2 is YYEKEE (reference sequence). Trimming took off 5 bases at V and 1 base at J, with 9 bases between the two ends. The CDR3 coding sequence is TGTGCCAGCAGTGTACAGAGGAACACTGAAGCTTTCTTT. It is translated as CASSVQRNTEAFF. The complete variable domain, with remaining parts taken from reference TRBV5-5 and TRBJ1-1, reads DAGVTQSPTHLIKTRGQQVTLRCSPISGHKSVSWYQQVLGQGPQFIFQYYEKEERGRGNFPDRFSARQFPNYSSELNVNALLLGDSALYLCASSVQRNTEAFFGQGTRLTVV.

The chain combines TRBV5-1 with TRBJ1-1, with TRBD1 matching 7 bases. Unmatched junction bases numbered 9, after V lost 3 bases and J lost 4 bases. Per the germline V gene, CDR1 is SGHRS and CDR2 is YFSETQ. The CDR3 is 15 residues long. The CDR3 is CASSYSRDSFTEAFF. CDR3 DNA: TGCGCCAGCAGCTACTCCCGGGACAGTTTCACTGAAGCTTTCTTT. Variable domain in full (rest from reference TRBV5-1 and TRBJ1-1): KAGVTQTPRYLIKTRGQQVTLSCSPISGHRSVSWYQQTPGQGLQFLFEYFSETQRNKGNFPGRFSGRQFSNSRSEMNVSTLELGDSALYLCASSYSRDSFTEAFFGQGTRLTVV.

CDR3 in DNA: TGTGCCAGCAGCCTCAAAGGGGGCGAGCAGTACTTC. Amino acids: CASSLKGGEQYF. The chain has TRBV4-2 and TRBJ2-7; TRBD1 might be the D (6 bases). Trimming left V 4 bases short and J 6 bases short, with 10 bases between. The CDR3 totals 12 residues. Per the germline V gene, CDR1 is LGHNA and CDR2 is YNFKEQ.

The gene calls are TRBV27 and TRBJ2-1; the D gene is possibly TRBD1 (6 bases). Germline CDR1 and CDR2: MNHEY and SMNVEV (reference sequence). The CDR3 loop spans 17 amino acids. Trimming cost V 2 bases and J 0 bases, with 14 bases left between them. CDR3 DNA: TGTGCCAGCAGTTTACGTCTTTCAGGGGTCTCCTACAATGAGCAGTTCTTC. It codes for CASSLRLSGVSYNEQFF.

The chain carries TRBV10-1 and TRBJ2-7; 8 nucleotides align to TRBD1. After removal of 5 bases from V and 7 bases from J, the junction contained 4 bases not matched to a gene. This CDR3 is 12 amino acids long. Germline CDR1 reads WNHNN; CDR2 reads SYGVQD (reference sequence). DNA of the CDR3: TGCGCCAGCAGTCAGGGGGCAGGGGAGCAGTACTTC. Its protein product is CASSQGAGEQYF.

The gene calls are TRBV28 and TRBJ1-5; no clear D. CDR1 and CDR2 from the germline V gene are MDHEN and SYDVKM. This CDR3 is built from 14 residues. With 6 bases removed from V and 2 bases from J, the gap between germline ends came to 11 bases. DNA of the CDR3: TGTGCCAGCAGCATGGACGGGGGCAATCAGCCCCAGCATTTT. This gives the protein CASSMDGGNQPQHF.

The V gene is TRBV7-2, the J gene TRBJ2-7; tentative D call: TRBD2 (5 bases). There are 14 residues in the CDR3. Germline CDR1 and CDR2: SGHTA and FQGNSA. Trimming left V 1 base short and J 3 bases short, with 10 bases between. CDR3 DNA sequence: TGTGCCAGCAGCTTAGGTACGGGGTACTACGAGCAGTACTTC. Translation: CASSLGTGYYEQYF.

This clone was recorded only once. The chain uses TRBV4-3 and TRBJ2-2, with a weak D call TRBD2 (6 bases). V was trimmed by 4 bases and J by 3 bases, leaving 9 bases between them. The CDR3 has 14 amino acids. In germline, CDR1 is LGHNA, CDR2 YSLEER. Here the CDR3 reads CASSRDSYTGELFF. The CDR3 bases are TGCGCCAGCAGCCGGGACTCCTACACCGGGGAGCTGTTTTTT.

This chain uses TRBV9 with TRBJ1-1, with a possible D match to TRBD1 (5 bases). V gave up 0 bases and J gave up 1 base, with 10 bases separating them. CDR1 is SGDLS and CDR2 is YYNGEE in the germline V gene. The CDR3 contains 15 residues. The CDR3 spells CASSVVGHTNTEAFF. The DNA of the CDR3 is TGTGCCAGCAGCGTAGTTGGACACACGAACACTGAAGCTTTCTTT.

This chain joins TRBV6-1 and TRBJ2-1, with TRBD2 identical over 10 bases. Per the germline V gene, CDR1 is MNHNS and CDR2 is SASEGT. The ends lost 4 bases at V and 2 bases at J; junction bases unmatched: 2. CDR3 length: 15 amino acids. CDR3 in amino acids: CASSGLAGAYNEQFF. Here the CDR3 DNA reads TGTGCCAGCAGTGGGCTAGCGGGGGCCTACAATGAGCAGTTCTTC.

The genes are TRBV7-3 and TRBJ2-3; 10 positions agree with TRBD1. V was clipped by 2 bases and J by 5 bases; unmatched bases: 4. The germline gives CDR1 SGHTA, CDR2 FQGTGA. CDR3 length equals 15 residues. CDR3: CASSLAGTGVDTQYF. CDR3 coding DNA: TGTGCCAGCAGCTTAGCCGGGACAGGGGTAGATACGCAGTATTTT.

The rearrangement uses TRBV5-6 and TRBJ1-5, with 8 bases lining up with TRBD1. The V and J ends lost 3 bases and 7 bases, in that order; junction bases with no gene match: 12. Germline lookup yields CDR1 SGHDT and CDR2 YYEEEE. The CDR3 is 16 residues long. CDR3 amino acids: CASSYGETGVRQPQHF. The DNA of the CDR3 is TGTGCCAGCAGCTATGGTGAGACAGGGGTGAGGCAGCCCCAGCATTTT.

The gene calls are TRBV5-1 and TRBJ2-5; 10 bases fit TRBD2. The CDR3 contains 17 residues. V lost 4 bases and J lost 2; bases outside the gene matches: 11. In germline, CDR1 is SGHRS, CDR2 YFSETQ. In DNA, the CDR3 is TGCGCCAGCAGCAGGGGGGATAGCGGGGGGATACAAGAGACCCAGTACTTC. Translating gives CASSRGDSGGIQETQYF.

The CDR3 DNA sequence: TGTGCCAGCAGCCTTGGAGGGGGCTGGAACTATGGCTACACCTTC. Its protein is CASSLGGGWNYGYTF. The rearrangement uses TRBV28 and TRBJ1-2; 7 bases match TRBD1. V lost 6 bases and J lost 2; bases outside the gene matches: 9. Germline loops: CDR1 MDHEN, CDR2 SYDVKM. The CDR3 length is 15 residues.

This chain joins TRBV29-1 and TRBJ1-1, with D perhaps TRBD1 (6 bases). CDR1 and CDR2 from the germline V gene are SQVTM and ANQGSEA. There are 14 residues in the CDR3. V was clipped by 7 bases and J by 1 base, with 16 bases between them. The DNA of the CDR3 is TGCAGCGCCGTTGCAGGGGATAGGAACACTGAAGCTTTCTTT. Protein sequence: CSAVAGDRNTEAFF.

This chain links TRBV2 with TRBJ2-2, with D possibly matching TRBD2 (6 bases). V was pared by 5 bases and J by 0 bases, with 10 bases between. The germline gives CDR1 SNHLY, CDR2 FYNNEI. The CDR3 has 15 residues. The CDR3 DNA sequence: TGTGCCAGCAGTTATACTAGCCCGAACACCGGGGAGCTGTTTTTT. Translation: CASSYTSPNTGELFF.

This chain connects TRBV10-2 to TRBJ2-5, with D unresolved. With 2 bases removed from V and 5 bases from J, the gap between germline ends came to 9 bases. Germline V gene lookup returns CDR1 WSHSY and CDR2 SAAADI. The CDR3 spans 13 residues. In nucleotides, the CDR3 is TGCGCCAGCAGTGAGCCCCTCGTGGAGACCCAGTACTTC. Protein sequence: CASSEPLVETQYF.

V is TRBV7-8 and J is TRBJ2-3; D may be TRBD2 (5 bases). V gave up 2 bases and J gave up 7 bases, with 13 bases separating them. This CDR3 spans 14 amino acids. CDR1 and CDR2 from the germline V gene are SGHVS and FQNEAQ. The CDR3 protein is CASSLSASPNTQYF. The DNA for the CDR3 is TGTGCCAGCAGCTTATCGGCTAGCCCAAATACGCAGTATTTT.